The rows below give T cell receptor beta chains drawn from one sample of a study of T cell repertoires in cytomegalovirus infection. Which antigens these TCRs recognize remains unknown. TCRdb re-called the reads through MiXCR, storing one row per CDR3 protein. The sample has around 49,000 distinct CDR3 sequences, roughly a fifth seen once. The input for sequencing was CD8+ T cells from cultured PBMCs, taken from culture after CMV antigen stimulation. The receptors here all came from a human donor in good health (CMV status not recorded). Some clones in this sample may be carry-over from other donors' samples. Both conserved end residues are part of each CDR3. The order of the fields is CDR3 protein, CDR3 DNA, D gene, CDR3 length, J gene, clone size, V gene. A D gene is named only where the DNA matches it firmly. Clone size appears in some rows only: once, few, many, or a class for an expanded clone.

CDR3aa: CASSYSASANNEQFF; CDR3nt: TGTGCCAGCAGCTACTCGGCGAGCGCGAACAATGAGCAGTTCTTC; d_gene: -; len: 15; j_gene: TRBJ2-1; abundance: few; v_gene: TRBV7-2
CDR3aa: CASSRGETQYF; CDR3nt: TGTGCCAGCAGCCGGGGGGAGACCCAGTACTTC; d_gene: -; len: 11; j_gene: TRBJ2-5; abundance: many; v_gene: TRBV7-6
CDR3aa: CASRKTGTANTDTQYF; CDR3nt: TGTGCCAGCAGAAAAACCGGGACAGCCAACACAGATACGCAGTATTTT; d_gene: TRBD1; len: 16; j_gene: TRBJ2-3; abundance: -; v_gene: TRBV7-3
CDR3aa: CASSYGNRAYEQYF; CDR3nt: TGTGCCAGCAGTTACGGTAACAGGGCCTACGAGCAGTACTTC; d_gene: -; len: 14; j_gene: TRBJ2-7; abundance: -; v_gene: TRBV6-5
CDR3aa: CASSLSGSVNEQFF; CDR3nt: TGTGCCAGCAGTTTAAGTGGATCGGTGAATGAGCAGTTCTTC; d_gene: -; len: 14; j_gene: TRBJ2-1; abundance: -; v_gene: TRBV12-3/TRBV12-4
CDR3aa: CATSREGREQYF; CDR3nt: TGTGCCACCAGCAGAGAGGGGAGGGAGCAGTACTTC; d_gene: -; len: 12; j_gene: TRBJ2-7; abundance: few; v_gene: TRBV15
CDR3aa: CASSERSGGYNEQFF; CDR3nt: TGTGCCAGCAGTGAACGGTCTGGGGGCTACAATGAGCAGTTCTTC; d_gene: -; len: 15; j_gene: TRBJ2-1; abundance: few; v_gene: TRBV6-4
CDR3aa: CASSPFGGSYNEQFF; CDR3nt: TGTGCCAGCAGCCCATTTGGGGGCTCCTACAATGAGCAGTTCTTC; d_gene: -; len: 15; j_gene: TRBJ2-1; abundance: -; v_gene: TRBV7-4
CDR3aa: CASTLTGWLDQPQHF; CDR3nt: TGTGCCAGCACCCTGACAGGGTGGTTGGATCAGCCCCAGCATTTT; d_gene: TRBD1; len: 15; j_gene: TRBJ1-5; abundance: few; v_gene: TRBV12-3/TRBV12-4
CDR3aa: CAINDGRGQNYGYTF; CDR3nt: TGTGCCATCAATGATGGGAGAGGCCAAAACTATGGCTACACCTTC; d_gene: -; len: 15; j_gene: TRBJ1-2; abundance: medium-sized; v_gene: TRBV10-3
CDR3aa: CSAIYSYEQYF; CDR3nt: TGCAGTGCTATATACTCCTACGAGCAGTACTTC; d_gene: -; len: 11; j_gene: TRBJ2-7; abundance: -; v_gene: TRBV20-1
CDR3aa: CASSTLLNSGTVGTEAFF; CDR3nt: TGTGCCAGCAGTACGTTACTTAATTCCGGGACTGTGGGTACTGAAGCTTTCTTT; d_gene: -; len: 18; j_gene: TRBJ1-1; abundance: few; v_gene: TRBV28
CDR3aa: CASSFRDVQGGGNEQFF; CDR3nt: TGTGCCAGCAGCTTCCGGGACGTGCAGGGTGGGGGGAATGAGCAGTTCTTC; d_gene: -; len: 17; j_gene: TRBJ2-1; abundance: -; v_gene: TRBV7-2
CDR3aa: CASSQLRDVYEQYF; CDR3nt: TGCGCCAGCAGCCAGCTCAGGGATGTTTACGAGCAGTACTTC; d_gene: -; len: 14; j_gene: TRBJ2-7; abundance: -; v_gene: TRBV4-3
CDR3aa: CASRLAGGPYEQYF; CDR3nt: TGTGCCAGCAGACTAGCGGGAGGGCCGTACGAGCAGTACTTC; d_gene: TRBD2; len: 14; j_gene: TRBJ2-7; abundance: -; v_gene: TRBV5-3
CDR3aa: CASFRTVNTEAFF; CDR3nt: TGTGCCAGCTTTAGGACAGTCAACACTGAAGCTTTCTTT; d_gene: -; len: 13; j_gene: TRBJ1-1; abundance: few; v_gene: TRBV18
CDR3aa: CASSLARLVSYNEQFF; CDR3nt: TGTGCCAGCAGCTTAGCCCGACTAGTCTCCTACAATGAGCAGTTCTTC; d_gene: -; len: 16; j_gene: TRBJ2-1; abundance: -; v_gene: TRBV7-8
CDR3aa: CASSPWEGQWEKLFF; CDR3nt: TGCGCCAGCAGCCCATGGGAGGGTCAATGGGAAAAACTGTTTTTT; d_gene: -; len: 15; j_gene: TRBJ1-4; abundance: few; v_gene: TRBV4-3
CDR3aa: CASSTGQGASGNTIYF; CDR3nt: TGTGCCAGCAGTACCGGACAGGGGGCCAGTGGAAACACCATATATTTT; d_gene: TRBD1; len: 16; j_gene: TRBJ1-3; abundance: many; v_gene: TRBV27
CDR3aa: CASSSRDGNYEQYF; CDR3nt: TGTGCCAGCAGTTCCCGGGACGGTAACTACGAGCAGTACTTC; d_gene: -; len: 14; j_gene: TRBJ2-7; abundance: -; v_gene: TRBV27
CDR3aa: CASSAGATRAKNIQYF; CDR3nt: TGTGCCAGCAGTGCCGGGGCGACCAGAGCCAAAAACATTCAGTACTTC; d_gene: -; len: 16; j_gene: TRBJ2-4; abundance: -; v_gene: TRBV6-6
CDR3aa: CASSLNRPRYEAFF; CDR3nt: TGTGCCAGCAGCTTAAATAGGCCGCGCTACGAAGCTTTCTTT; d_gene: -; len: 14; j_gene: TRBJ1-1; abundance: -; v_gene: TRBV11-2
CDR3aa: CASSPPEREWEQYF; CDR3nt: TGTGCCAGCAGCCCCCCCGAGAGGGAGTGGGAGCAGTACTTC; d_gene: -; len: 14; j_gene: TRBJ2-7; abundance: few; v_gene: TRBV12-3/TRBV12-4
CDR3aa: CASSFFPLTSDTQYF; CDR3nt: TGTGCCAGCAGCTTCTTTCCCCTTACGTCGGATACGCAGTATTTT; d_gene: -; len: 15; j_gene: TRBJ2-3; abundance: -; v_gene: TRBV6-5
CDR3aa: CASSSRLAGNTDTQYF; CDR3nt: TGTGCCAGCAGCTCTAGACTAGCGGGGAACACAGATACGCAGTATTTT; d_gene: TRBD2; len: 16; j_gene: TRBJ2-3; abundance: many; v_gene: TRBV13
CDR3aa: CASSNLWDSSYEQYF; CDR3nt: TGTGCCAGCAGTAATTTATGGGACTCTTCCTACGAGCAGTACTTC; d_gene: -; len: 15; j_gene: TRBJ2-7; abundance: -; v_gene: TRBV28
CDR3aa: CASSSRTSGSRNEQFF; CDR3nt: TGTGCCAGCAGTTCTCGGACTAGCGGGAGTAGAAATGAGCAGTTCTTC; d_gene: TRBD2; len: 16; j_gene: TRBJ2-1; abundance: few; v_gene: TRBV28
CDR3aa: CASSSSAGGPYNEQFF; CDR3nt: TGTGCCAGCAGCTCGTCAGCGGGAGGGCCCTACAATGAGCAGTTCTTC; d_gene: TRBD2; len: 16; j_gene: TRBJ2-1; abundance: few; v_gene: TRBV7-8
CDR3aa: CASSARQGLPPNYGYTF; CDR3nt: TGTGCCAGCAGCGCACGACAGGGGCTGCCCCCTAACTATGGCTACACCTTC; d_gene: TRBD1; len: 17; j_gene: TRBJ1-2; abundance: -; v_gene: TRBV9
CDR3aa: CASSPQASGGANEQFF; CDR3nt: TGTGCCAGCAGCCCCCAAGCTAGCGGGGGGGCGAATGAGCAGTTCTTC; d_gene: TRBD2; len: 16; j_gene: TRBJ2-1; abundance: -; v_gene: TRBV7-6
CDR3aa: CASTHAWGPNYGYTF; CDR3nt: TGTGCCAGCACGCATGCTTGGGGACCTAACTATGGCTACACCTTC; d_gene: -; len: 15; j_gene: TRBJ1-2; abundance: many; v_gene: TRBV2
CDR3aa: CASSGLYQETQYF; CDR3nt: TGTGCCAGCAGTGGACTCTACCAAGAGACCCAGTACTTC; d_gene: -; len: 13; j_gene: TRBJ2-5; abundance: many; v_gene: TRBV6-5
CDR3aa: CASSYISSGRRNPGNTIYF; CDR3nt: TGTGCCAGCAGTTATATTTCCAGCGGAAGAAGGAACCCTGGAAACACCATATATTTT; d_gene: -; len: 19; j_gene: TRBJ1-3; abundance: -; v_gene: TRBV7-3
CDR3aa: CASSSPTRSPYEQYF; CDR3nt: TGTGCCAGCAGCTCACCGACGAGAAGCCCCTACGAGCAGTACTTC; d_gene: -; len: 15; j_gene: TRBJ2-7; abundance: -; v_gene: TRBV7-2
CDR3aa: CASSQLAGDDEQYF; CDR3nt: TGTGCCAGCAGCCAACTAGCGGGAGATGACGAGCAGTACTTC; d_gene: TRBD2; len: 14; j_gene: TRBJ2-7; abundance: medium-sized; v_gene: TRBV28
CDR3aa: CASSPTGALTDTQYF; CDR3nt: TGTGCCAGCAGCCCGACAGGGGCGTTAACAGATACGCAGTATTTT; d_gene: TRBD1; len: 15; j_gene: TRBJ2-3; abundance: many; v_gene: TRBV7-2
CDR3aa: CASSVGGRAGDTQYF; CDR3nt: TGTGCCAGCAGCGTAGGGGGGAGGGCCGGAGATACGCAGTATTTT; d_gene: TRBD2; len: 15; j_gene: TRBJ2-3; abundance: -; v_gene: TRBV9
CDR3aa: CASSLEGFGSYEQYF; CDR3nt: TGTGCCAGCAGTTTAGAGGGGTTCGGATCCTACGAGCAGTACTTC; d_gene: -; len: 15; j_gene: TRBJ2-7; abundance: -; v_gene: TRBV27
CDR3aa: CASSLWGTGEETQYF; CDR3nt: TGTGCCAGCAGTTTATGGGGGACAGGGGAAGAGACCCAGTACTTC; d_gene: TRBD1; len: 15; j_gene: TRBJ2-5; abundance: few; v_gene: TRBV28
CDR3aa: CASQYRGNQPQHF; CDR3nt: TGTGCCAGCCAGTACAGGGGCAATCAGCCCCAGCATTTT; d_gene: -; len: 13; j_gene: TRBJ1-5; abundance: -; v_gene: TRBV28
CDR3aa: CASSQVDRLYNEQFF; CDR3nt: TGTGCCAGCAGCCAAGTGGACAGATTATACAATGAGCAGTTCTTC; d_gene: -; len: 15; j_gene: TRBJ2-1; abundance: -; v_gene: TRBV14
CDR3aa: CASSLGQGIQPQHF; CDR3nt: TGTGCCAGCAGTTTAGGCCAGGGGATTCAGCCCCAGCATTTT; d_gene: -; len: 14; j_gene: TRBJ1-5; abundance: few; v_gene: TRBV12-3/TRBV12-4
CDR3aa: CASSLNTGYSYNEQFF; CDR3nt: TGTGCCAGCAGCTTAAATACGGGATACTCCTACAATGAGCAGTTCTTC; d_gene: -; len: 16; j_gene: TRBJ2-1; abundance: many; v_gene: TRBV11-1
CDR3aa: CASSDRRGPEGGYTF; CDR3nt: TGTGCCAGCAGCGACCGCAGAGGCCCCGAGGGTGGCTACACCTTC; d_gene: -; len: 15; j_gene: TRBJ1-2; abundance: many; v_gene: TRBV7-2
CDR3aa: CASSEELAGARETQYF; CDR3nt: TGTGCCAGCAGTGAAGAACTAGCGGGAGCTCGGGAGACCCAGTACTTC; d_gene: TRBD2; len: 16; j_gene: TRBJ2-5; abundance: few; v_gene: TRBV2
CDR3aa: CASSLAGSNYGYTF; CDR3nt: TGTGCCAGCAGCTTAGCGGGCAGTAACTATGGCTACACCTTC; d_gene: -; len: 14; j_gene: TRBJ1-2; abundance: few; v_gene: TRBV7-8
CDR3aa: CASSLWTDTQYF; CDR3nt: TGTGCCAGCAGCTTATGGACAGATACGCAGTATTTT; d_gene: -; len: 12; j_gene: TRBJ2-3; abundance: -; v_gene: TRBV11-1
CDR3aa: CSAPHLGSGRAGEQFF; CDR3nt: TGCAGTGCTCCGCACTTAGGTAGCGGGAGGGCCGGTGAGCAGTTCTTC; d_gene: TRBD2; len: 16; j_gene: TRBJ2-1; abundance: -; v_gene: TRBV20-1
CDR3aa: CASSLRGEWETQYF; CDR3nt: TGTGCCAGCAGTTTAAGAGGGGAGTGGGAGACCCAGTACTTC; d_gene: -; len: 14; j_gene: TRBJ2-5; abundance: -; v_gene: TRBV12-3/TRBV12-4